The source of this T cell receptor beta chain is a study of OX40 agonist ivuxolimab in advanced cancers. Germline CDR1 is SGHDT and CDR2 is YYEEEE. This CDR3 spans 17 amino acids. V gave up 4 bases and J gave up 1 base, with 19 bases separating them. Autoimmune disease history or systemic immunosuppression excluded patients. Drawing of blood for sampling happened at baseline, at cycle 4 day 1, and at cycle 7 day 1. Findings and limits, study-wide: Clonal expansion was seen in CD4+ and CD8+ blood T cells by week 6 at 0.1 to 3.0 mg/kg.

A note on this clone: Its cognate antigen is unknown.

Assay: immunoSEQ multiplex PCR; the TCRdb copy retains only in-frame clones and omits some. Of about 58,000 clones in the sample, around 89% were seen once. This material consisted of CD4+ or CD8+ T cells sorted from blood, taken in a trial of the OX40 agonist ivuxolimab. The rearrangement joins TRBV5-6 to TRBJ2-3; D call uncertain. The sequence derives from an adult with an advanced solid tumor such as melanoma, head and neck, liver or kidney cancer. DNA for the CDR3: TGTGCCAGCAGCGCCACCGGACCGCTGGTCGGCACAGATACGCAGTATTTT. This gives the protein CASSATGPLVGTDTQYF.